This T cell receptor beta chain came from a study of T cell responses to AZD1222 COVID-19 vaccine. Study-level points and caveats: With two AZD1222 doses given, Spike-specific TCR breadth and depth both rose. Clonal diversity was possibly underestimated, and white British individuals and females predominated among donors. Repertoires were obtained solely post-peak T cell response.

Generated by immunoSEQ multiplex PCR, the TCRdb table keeps only in-frame clones and is missing some. This sample has roughly 100,000 clones, with 70% to 90% found just once. Note on this clone: Its antigen is undetermined.

Sample: peripheral blood, taken on day 0 of AZD1222 vaccination. The source of this sequence is an adult in good health.

CDR3 DNA: TGTGCCAGCAGCTTAGGGGTGGGACAGGGAGGAGAACCCCTCCACTTT. Its protein is CASSLGVGQGGEPLHF. The rearrangement joins TRBV7-2 to TRBJ1-6; 9 bases match TRBD1. Germline V gives CDR1 SGHTA, CDR2 FQGNSA. CDR3 size: 16 residues. V dropped 1 base and J dropped 12; count of bases not matched to a gene: 10.